These T cell receptor beta chains were read from a single sample in a study of T cell changes during pregnancy in multiple sclerosis. The data were produced by immunoSEQ multiplex PCR, yet TCRdb's version contains in-frame clones alone and is incomplete. The sample has roughly 76,000 clones, over 90% seen once; the top ten hold over 0.25%. Sequenced material: CD4+ T cells from peripheral blood mononuclear cells, taken after pregnancy. Receptor source: a female donor with multiple sclerosis, enrolled in a pregnancy study. Each CDR3 is given with its conserved first and last residue. A D gene is named only where the DNA matches it firmly. The size field is filled for only some rows; it gives once, few, many or a size class.

len | d_gene | j_gene | abundance | v_gene | CDR3nt | CDR3aa
15 | . | TRBJ2-2 | . | TRBV18 | TGTGCCAGCTCACCACCTATTACGGGAACCGGGGAGCTGTTTTTT | CASSPPITGTGELFF
11 | . | TRBJ2-5 | . | TRBV11-2 | TGTGCCAGCAGTCCAGGGGAGACCCAGTACTTC | CASSPGETQYF
14 | . | TRBJ1-4 | . | TRBV6-1 | TGTGCCAGCAGTGAGGCTGCAACTAATGAAAAACTGTTTTTT | CASSEAATNEKLFF
15 | TRBD1 | TRBJ1-6 | . | TRBV30 | TGTGCCTGGAGAAGAAGACAGGGGTATAATTCACCCCTCCACTTT | CAWRRRQGYNSPLHF
17 | TRBD1 | TRBJ1-1 | . | TRBV7-2 | TGTGCCAGCAGCTTAGCCATCGGACAGGGCCGGAGCACTGAAGCTTTCTTT | CASSLAIGQGRSTEAFF
16 | . | TRBJ2-6 | . | TRBV10-3 | TGTGCCATCAGCCCAGGGATAAGGGTTGGGGCCAACGTCCTGACTTTC | CAISPGIRVGANVLTF
13 | . | TRBJ2-4 | once | TRBV2 | TGTGCCAGCACTCCGGGAGCCAAAAACATTCAGTACTTC | CASTPGAKNIQYF
14 | . | TRBJ2-5 | . | TRBV27 | TGTGCCAGCAGTTTACTGGCAGGAACGGAGACCCAGTACTTC | CASSLLAGTETQYF
15 | . | TRBJ2-3 | . | TRBV7-3 | TGTGCCAGCAGCTTATCCAGGGCCGGCACAGATACGCAGTATTTT | CASSLSRAGTDTQYF
15 | TRBD2 | TRBJ2-7 | . | TRBV7-9 | TGTGCCAGCAGGGCCCAGGCGGGAGGGCCCTACGAGCAGTACTTC | CASRAQAGGPYEQYF
14 | TRBD2 | TRBJ2-7 | . | TRBV5-1 | TGCGCCAGCAGCTTTGGCGGGAGGCCCCACGAGCAGTACTTC | CASSFGGRPHEQYF
15 | TRBD1 | TRBJ1-5 | . | TRBV7-2 | TGTGCCAGCAGCTTACTTCGGGACAGGGTTCAGCCCCAGCATTTT | CASSLLRDRVQPQHF
12 | . | TRBJ1-2 | . | TRBV5-6 | TGTGCCAGCAGCTTGGGTCAGGATGGCTACACCTTC | CASSLGQDGYTF
14 | TRBD1 | TRBJ2-1 | . | TRBV5-1 | TGCGCCAGCAGCGGAATGGACAGGGAAAGTGAGCAGTTCTTC | CASSGMDRESEQFF
13 | . | TRBJ2-1 | . | TRBV10-3 | TGTGCCATCAGTCAGGGAACACACAATGAGCAGTTCTTC | CAISQGTHNEQFF
15 | . | TRBJ2-7 | . | TRBV2 | TGTGCCAGCAGTGTTCAGGGGATTTCTCTCTACGAGCAGTACTTC | CASSVQGISLYEQYF
13 | . | TRBJ1-1 | . | TRBV10-2 | TGCGCCAGCAGTGTACTCAGGGAGGCTGAAGCTTTCTTT | CASSVLREAEAFF
15 | . | TRBJ1-3 | . | TRBV9 | TGTGCCAGCAGCGTAGTAGGGGACTCTGGAAACACCATATATTTT | CASSVVGDSGNTIYF
14 | . | TRBJ1-4 | . | TRBV11-2 | TGTGCCAGCAGCTTTCGTCTAGGTCCTGAAAAACTGTTTTTT | CASSFRLGPEKLFF
14 | TRBD1 | TRBJ1-2 | . | TRBV6-5 | TGTGCCAGCAGCCCACGCCGGGACAGGGGTTGGTACACCTTC | CASSPRRDRGWYTF
14 | TRBD1 | TRBJ1-5 | . | TRBV7-2 | TGTGCCAGCAGTTTGACAGGGGACAATCAGCCCCAGCATTTT | CASSLTGDNQPQHF
16 | . | TRBJ2-1 | . | TRBV28 | TGTGCCAGCAGTTACGTACGAGGGAGCTCCTACAATGAGCAGTTCTTC | CASSYVRGSSYNEQFF
14 | TRBD1 | TRBJ2-5 | once | TRBV5-1 | TGCGCCAGCAGCATATGGGACAGACAAGAGACCCAGTACTTC | CASSIWDRQETQYF
14 | . | TRBJ1-1 | . | TRBV5-1 | TGCGCCAGCAGCTTGGGACTAGGCGGCACTGAAGCTTTCTTT | CASSLGLGGTEAFF
15 | . | TRBJ2-1 | once | TRBV7-2 | TGTGCCAGCAGCTTAGCGCGAGGCGGCTACAATGAGCAGTTCTTC | CASSLARGGYNEQFF
13 | TRBD1 | TRBJ1-1 | . | TRBV7-3 | TGTGCCAGCAGCCCAGGGACAGGGGGCTTAGCTTTCTTT | CASSPGTGGLAFF
17 | TRBD2 | TRBJ2-5 | . | TRBV5-1 | TGCGCCAGCAGCCCCCGGACTAGCGGGAGGGTTCTGGAGACCCAGTACTTC | CASSPRTSGRVLETQYF
14 | . | TRBJ1-1 | few | TRBV28 | TGTGCCAGCAAGTCTGCCGTCAGGCACACTGAAGCTTTCTTT | CASKSAVRHTEAFF
15 | TRBD1 | TRBJ2-3 | . | TRBV5-1 | TGCGCCAGCAGCTTAGGGACAGTTAACACAGATACGCAGTATTTT | CASSLGTVNTDTQYF
18 | . | TRBJ2-2 | . | TRBV4-1 | TGCGCCAGCAGCCAAGATTCGGAAGGGGAAGGTTTGACCGGGGAGCTGTTTTTT | CASSQDSEGEGLTGELFF
13 | . | TRBJ2-6 | . | TRBV2 | TGTGCCAGCAGCCAGGGGGGGGCCAACGTCCTGACTTTC | CASSQGGANVLTF
14 | . | TRBJ2-7 | . | TRBV5-1 | TGCGCCAGCAGCTTGTCGACAGGGACTTACGAGCAGTACTTC | CASSLSTGTYEQYF
16 | TRBD1 | TRBJ2-1 | . | TRBV14 | TGTGCCAGCAGCCAGTGGACAGGGGGCTCCTACAATGAGCAGTTCTTC | CASSQWTGGSYNEQFF
15 | . | TRBJ1-4 | . | TRBV2 | TGTGCCAGCAACGGTCAGGGGACAACTAATGAAAAACTGTTTTTT | CASNGQGTTNEKLFF
16 | TRBD2 | TRBJ2-1 | . | TRBV5-1 | TGCGCCAGCAGCTTGAGCGGGAGGGGCCCCTACAATGAGCAGTTCTTC | CASSLSGRGPYNEQFF
16 | TRBD1 | TRBJ2-2 | . | TRBV4-2 | TGTGCCAGCAGCCAAGAGACAGGGCCGAACACCGGGGAGCTGTTTTTT | CASSQETGPNTGELFF
16 | . | TRBJ1-3 | . | TRBV5-1 | TGCGCCAGCAGCCCATCCGGGGGGTTTGGTGGAAACACCATATATTTT | CASSPSGGFGGNTIYF
15 | TRBD2 | TRBJ2-3 | . | TRBV5-1 | TGCGCCAGCAGCCCGGGACTACCAAGCACAGATACGCAGTATTTT | CASSPGLPSTDTQYF
13 | TRBD1 | TRBJ1-2 | . | TRBV5-4 | TGTGCCATCCGAGACAGGGGGGACTATGGCTACACCTTC | CAIRDRGDYGYTF
17 | TRBD1 | TRBJ1-4 | . | TRBV5-1 | TGCGCCAGCAGCCTCCGACAGGGCGGGACGGCTAATGAAAAACTGTTTTTT | CASSLRQGGTANEKLFF
15 | TRBD2 | TRBJ2-7 | . | TRBV5-1 | TGCGCCAGCAGCACCGGACTAGCGCCCACCTACGAGCAGTACTTC | CASSTGLAPTYEQYF
14 | . | TRBJ2-7 | . | TRBV5-5 | TGTGCCAGCAGCCCCGAGACGGGATACTACGAGCAGTACTTC | CASSPETGYYEQYF